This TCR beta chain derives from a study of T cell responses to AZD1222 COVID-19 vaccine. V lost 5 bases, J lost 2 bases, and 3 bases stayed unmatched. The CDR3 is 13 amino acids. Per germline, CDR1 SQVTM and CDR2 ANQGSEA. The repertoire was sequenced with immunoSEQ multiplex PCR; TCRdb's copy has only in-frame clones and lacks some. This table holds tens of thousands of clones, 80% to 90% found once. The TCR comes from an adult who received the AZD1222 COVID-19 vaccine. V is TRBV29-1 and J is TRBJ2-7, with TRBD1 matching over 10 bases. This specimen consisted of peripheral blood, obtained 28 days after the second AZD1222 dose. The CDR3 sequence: CSVLGTGAYEQYF. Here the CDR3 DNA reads TGCAGCGTTCTAGGGACAGGGGCCTACGAGCAGTACTTC.